A selection of T cell receptor beta chains follows, all from one sample in a study of cytomegalovirus exposure and HLA in healthy donors. TCRdb's table, derived via immunoSEQ multiplex PCR, lists solely in-frame clones and lacks some. Its listing shows around 100,000 clones. Sequenced material: PBMCs. All receptors come from a man between 25 and 39 years old in good health and CMV-seronegative. Both conserved end residues are part of each CDR3. The order of the fields is J gene, CDR3 length, D gene, V gene, CDR3 protein, CDR3 DNA. The D gene is left open where the match is weak.

j_gene: TRBJ2-2
len: 14
d_gene: .
v_gene: TRBV5-6
CDR3aa: CASSLGVNTGELFF
CDR3nt: TGTGCCAGCAGCTTAGGAGTTAACACCGGGGAGCTGTTTTTT

j_gene: TRBJ2-5
len: 15
d_gene: TRBD2
v_gene: TRBV6-5
CDR3aa: CASSYSRGERETQYF
CDR3nt: TGTGCCAGCAGTTACTCCCGGGGGGAACGGGAGACCCAGTACTTC

j_gene: TRBJ2-3
len: 19
d_gene: TRBD2
v_gene: TRBV12-5
CDR3aa: CASGFLLRGLAGNTDTQYF
CDR3nt: TGTGCTAGTGGTTTCTTGCTGAGGGGACTAGCGGGGAACACAGATACGCAGTATTTT

j_gene: TRBJ1-3
len: 17
d_gene: TRBD1
v_gene: TRBV18
CDR3aa: CASSSGQGEKSGNTIYF
CDR3nt: TGTGCCAGCTCATCGGGACAGGGGGAAAAATCTGGAAACACCATATATTTT

j_gene: TRBJ1-1
len: 14
d_gene: TRBD1
v_gene: TRBV7-9
CDR3aa: CASSLGQGDTEAFF
CDR3nt: TGTGCCAGCAGCTTAGGGCAGGGGGACACTGAAGCTTTCTTT

j_gene: TRBJ1-2
len: 12
d_gene: .
v_gene: TRBV29-1
CDR3aa: CSVVQGGNGYTF
CDR3nt: TGCAGCGTTGTGCAGGGTGGAAATGGCTACACCTTC

j_gene: TRBJ2-7
len: 14
d_gene: TRBD2
v_gene: TRBV27
CDR3aa: CASSSTGTSYEQYF
CDR3nt: TGTGCCAGCAGTTCAACCGGGACTAGCTACGAGCAGTACTTC

j_gene: TRBJ1-2
len: 14
d_gene: TRBD1
v_gene: TRBV30
CDR3aa: CAWSAFYRGGGYTF
CDR3nt: TGTGCCTGGAGTGCCTTTTACAGGGGAGGTGGCTACACCTTC

j_gene: TRBJ2-7
len: 14
d_gene: .
v_gene: TRBV29-1
CDR3aa: CSAAKRENDREQYF
CDR3nt: TGCAGCGCCGCGAAGAGGGAAAACGATCGCGAGCAGTACTTC

j_gene: TRBJ1-1
len: 11
d_gene: .
v_gene: TRBV14
CDR3aa: CASSQRGEAFF
CDR3nt: TGTGCCAGCAGCCAACGGGGGGAAGCTTTCTTT

j_gene: TRBJ1-6
len: 14
d_gene: .
v_gene: TRBV2
CDR3aa: CASSAATVNSPLHF
CDR3nt: TGTGCCAGCAGTGCTGCTACGGTTAATTCACCCCTCCACTTT

j_gene: TRBJ2-5
len: 18
d_gene: TRBD2
v_gene: TRBV2
CDR3aa: CASSSGLAGGPERETQYF
CDR3nt: TGTGCCAGCAGTTCAGGACTAGCGGGGGGGCCTGAGAGAGAGACCCAGTACTTC

j_gene: TRBJ2-3
len: 16
d_gene: TRBD2
v_gene: TRBV23-1
CDR3aa: CASSRPERGSTDTQYF
CDR3nt: TGCGCCAGCAGCCGTCCGGAGCGGGGTAGCACAGATACGCAGTATTTT

j_gene: TRBJ2-1
len: 14
d_gene: .
v_gene: TRBV9
CDR3aa: CASSVRDIYNEQFF
CDR3nt: TGTGCCAGCAGCGTCAGGGACATATACAATGAGCAGTTCTTC

j_gene: TRBJ2-7
len: 12
d_gene: .
v_gene: TRBV7-9
CDR3aa: CASSLIFGEQYF
CDR3nt: TGTGCCAGCAGCTTAATCTTCGGCGAGCAGTACTTC

j_gene: TRBJ2-1
len: 15
d_gene: .
v_gene: TRBV6-5
CDR3aa: CASSYGSTLHGEQFF
CDR3nt: TGTGCCAGCAGTTATGGGAGCACTCTCCACGGAGAGCAGTTCTTC

j_gene: TRBJ1-1
len: 13
d_gene: TRBD1
v_gene: TRBV10-3
CDR3aa: CAISQGAGTEAFF
CDR3nt: TGTGCCATCAGCCAGGGGGCTGGCACTGAAGCTTTCTTT

j_gene: TRBJ1-6
len: 14
d_gene: .
v_gene: TRBV19
CDR3aa: CASKPGKVDSPLHF
CDR3nt: TGTGCCAGTAAACCAGGAAAGGTTGATTCACCCCTCCACTTT

j_gene: TRBJ2-7
len: 12
d_gene: .
v_gene: TRBV12-5
CDR3aa: CASNRDSHEQYF
CDR3nt: TGTGCTAGTAATCGGGACTCCCACGAGCAGTACTTC

j_gene: TRBJ2-7
len: 14
d_gene: TRBD1
v_gene: TRBV6-4
CDR3aa: CAGIGTGSAHEQYF
CDR3nt: TGTGCCGGCATTGGGACAGGGTCTGCCCACGAGCAGTACTTC

j_gene: TRBJ1-1
len: 13
d_gene: .
v_gene: TRBV2
CDR3aa: CASKGQRLTEAFF
CDR3nt: TGTGCCAGCAAAGGACAGAGGCTCACTGAAGCTTTCTTT

j_gene: TRBJ2-7
len: 13
d_gene: TRBD1
v_gene: TRBV28
CDR3aa: CASHLRDRNEQYF
CDR3nt: TGTGCCAGCCATCTCCGGGACAGGAACGAGCAGTACTTC

j_gene: TRBJ2-7
len: 14
d_gene: TRBD1
v_gene: TRBV13
CDR3aa: CASSPDRATYEQYF
CDR3nt: TGTGCCAGCAGCCCCGACAGGGCTACCTACGAGCAGTACTTC

j_gene: TRBJ1-4
len: 17
d_gene: TRBD1
v_gene: TRBV4-2
CDR3aa: CASSQEGTGGLNEKLFF
CDR3nt: TGTGCCAGCAGCCAAGAAGGGACAGGGGGCCTTAATGAAAAACTGTTTTTT

j_gene: TRBJ2-3
len: 12
d_gene: .
v_gene: TRBV7-2
CDR3aa: CASSPLYDTQYF
CDR3nt: TGTGCCAGCAGTCCACTCTATGATACGCAGTATTTT

j_gene: TRBJ1-2
len: 11
d_gene: .
v_gene: TRBV29-1
CDR3aa: CSVGGAAGYTF
CDR3nt: TGCAGCGTTGGGGGAGCCGCTGGCTACACCTTC

j_gene: TRBJ2-1
len: 15
d_gene: TRBD2
v_gene: TRBV30
CDR3aa: CAWSQAGGFYNEQFF
CDR3nt: TGCGCCTGGAGTCAGGCGGGGGGCTTCTACAATGAGCAGTTCTTC

j_gene: TRBJ2-6
len: 18
d_gene: TRBD1
v_gene: TRBV4-3
CDR3aa: CASSRWRQGEFGANVLTF
CDR3nt: TGCGCCAGCAGCCGGTGGCGACAGGGAGAGTTTGGGGCCAACGTCCTGACTTTC

j_gene: TRBJ1-5
len: 13
d_gene: .
v_gene: TRBV29-1
CDR3aa: CSVGQGVGQPQHF
CDR3nt: TGCAGCGTGGGCCAGGGCGTGGGTCAGCCCCAGCATTTT

j_gene: TRBJ1-1
len: 15
d_gene: .
v_gene: TRBV5-1
CDR3aa: CASSLAARTNTEAFF
CDR3nt: TGCGCCAGCAGCTTGGCTGCACGGACAAACACTGAAGCTTTCTTT

j_gene: TRBJ2-5
len: 16
d_gene: TRBD2
v_gene: TRBV4-2
CDR3aa: CASSHPTSGGEETQYF
CDR3nt: TGTGCCAGCAGCCACCCGACTAGCGGGGGGGAAGAGACCCAGTACTTC

j_gene: TRBJ1-2
len: 14
d_gene: .
v_gene: TRBV11-2
CDR3aa: CASSFGTSIGGYTF
CDR3nt: TGTGCCAGCAGCTTCGGGACATCTATCGGTGGCTACACCTTC

j_gene: TRBJ1-1
len: 11
d_gene: TRBD1
v_gene: TRBV6-6
CDR3aa: CASSPGQQAFF
CDR3nt: TGTGCCAGCAGTCCGGGACAGCAAGCTTTCTTT

j_gene: TRBJ2-2
len: 15
d_gene: TRBD1
v_gene: TRBV29-1
CDR3aa: CSVTGVGANTGELFF
CDR3nt: TGCAGCGTCACAGGGGTTGGAGCGAACACCGGGGAGCTGTTTTTT

j_gene: TRBJ1-2
len: 13
d_gene: TRBD1
v_gene: TRBV2
CDR3aa: CASTTTGYYGYTF
CDR3nt: TGTGCCAGCACCACGACAGGGTACTATGGCTACACCTTC

j_gene: TRBJ1-6
len: 14
d_gene: .
v_gene: TRBV7-2
CDR3aa: CASSLIPGYSPLHF
CDR3nt: TGTGCCAGCAGCTTAATTCCAGGGTACTCACCCCTCCACTTT

j_gene: TRBJ2-1
len: 17
d_gene: TRBD2
v_gene: TRBV5-4
CDR3aa: CASSSIAGGSPYNEQFF
CDR3nt: TGTGCCAGCAGCTCCATAGCGGGGGGCAGTCCCTACAATGAGCAGTTCTTC

j_gene: TRBJ1-3
len: 16
d_gene: TRBD1
v_gene: TRBV5-1
CDR3aa: CASSARQGLTGNTIYF
CDR3nt: TGCGCCAGCAGCGCCCGACAGGGTTTAACTGGAAACACCATATATTTT

j_gene: TRBJ2-7
len: 15
d_gene: .
v_gene: TRBV18
CDR3aa: CASSPGATRAYEQYF
CDR3nt: TGTGCCAGCTCACCAGGGGCGACCAGGGCCTACGAGCAGTACTTC

j_gene: TRBJ1-4
len: 15
d_gene: TRBD1
v_gene: TRBV29-1
CDR3aa: CSVDRGTGSNEKLFF
CDR3nt: TGCAGCGTTGATCGGGGGACAGGGTCTAATGAAAAACTGTTTTTT

j_gene: TRBJ2-5
len: 15
d_gene: .
v_gene: TRBV7-9
CDR3aa: CASSLGQALLETQYF
CDR3nt: TGTGCCAGCAGCTTAGGACAAGCTCTTCTAGAGACCCAGTACTTC

j_gene: TRBJ1-2
len: 15
d_gene: TRBD1
v_gene: TRBV30
CDR3aa: CAWSAPRTGDYGYTF
CDR3nt: TGTGCCTGGAGCGCACCCCGGACAGGGGACTATGGCTACACCTTC

j_gene: TRBJ2-7
len: 12
d_gene: .
v_gene: TRBV28
CDR3aa: CASSPTGGEQYF
CDR3nt: TGTGCCAGCAGTCCGACAGGAGGCGAGCAGTACTTC

j_gene: TRBJ2-2
len: 14
d_gene: TRBD1
v_gene: TRBV5-1
CDR3aa: CASSSTGATGELFF
CDR3nt: TGCGCCAGCAGCTCGACAGGGGCCACCGGGGAGCTGTTTTTT

j_gene: TRBJ2-7
len: 15
d_gene: .
v_gene: TRBV7-5
CDR3aa: CARSPGQYASYEQYF
CDR3nt: TGTGCCAGAAGTCCCGGACAGTATGCCTCCTACGAGCAGTACTTC

j_gene: TRBJ1-1
len: 12
d_gene: .
v_gene: TRBV6-5
CDR3aa: CASSDRNTEAFF
CDR3nt: TGTGCCAGCAGTGACAGGAACACTGAAGCTTTCTTT

j_gene: TRBJ1-6
len: 14
d_gene: TRBD1
v_gene: TRBV6-1
CDR3aa: CASREGQGGSPLHF
CDR3nt: TGTGCCAGCAGGGAGGGACAGGGAGGTTCACCCCTCCACTTT

j_gene: TRBJ2-7
len: 13
d_gene: .
v_gene: TRBV19
CDR3aa: CASSLTGFYEQYF
CDR3nt: TGTGCCAGTAGTCTTACAGGGTTCTACGAGCAGTACTTC

j_gene: TRBJ1-2
len: 15
d_gene: TRBD1
v_gene: TRBV10-1
CDR3aa: CASSEPGQGRYGYTF
CDR3nt: TGCGCCAGCAGTGAGCCGGGACAGGGACGGTATGGCTACACCTTC

j_gene: TRBJ1-3
len: 14
d_gene: .
v_gene: TRBV11-2
CDR3aa: CASSPSGDGNTIYF
CDR3nt: TGTGCCAGCAGCCCTTCAGGGGATGGAAACACCATATATTTT

j_gene: TRBJ2-1
len: 16
d_gene: .
v_gene: TRBV5-6
CDR3aa: CASSLIRIPRYNEQFF
CDR3nt: TGTGCCAGCAGCTTAATCAGAATCCCACGCTACAATGAGCAGTTCTTC